This paragraph covers one T cell receptor (beta chain) sequence. TCRdb processed the RT-PCR reads anew with MiXCR; each CDR3 protein has one entry. The table has about half a million distinct CDR3 sequences, 6% to 9% seen once; the top ten hold under 15%. This sample is part of a study of response to subunit inactivated influenza vaccine. The CDR3 is 14 amino acids. Unmatched junction bases numbered 8, after V lost 5 bases and J lost 3 bases. Germline V lookup: CDR1 SGHKS, CDR2 YYEKEE (reference sequence). The chain is built from TRBV5-5 and TRBJ2-7; 7 positions agree with TRBD1. The specimen comprised PBMCs from blood, sampled roughly 24 months after vaccination. This sequence was found in a man between 50 and 69 years old who received an inactivated influenza vaccine. The CDR3 nucleotides read TGTGCCAGCAGGTCTCCGGGACAGAGCTACGAGCAGTACTTC. Its protein is CASRSPGQSYEQYF.